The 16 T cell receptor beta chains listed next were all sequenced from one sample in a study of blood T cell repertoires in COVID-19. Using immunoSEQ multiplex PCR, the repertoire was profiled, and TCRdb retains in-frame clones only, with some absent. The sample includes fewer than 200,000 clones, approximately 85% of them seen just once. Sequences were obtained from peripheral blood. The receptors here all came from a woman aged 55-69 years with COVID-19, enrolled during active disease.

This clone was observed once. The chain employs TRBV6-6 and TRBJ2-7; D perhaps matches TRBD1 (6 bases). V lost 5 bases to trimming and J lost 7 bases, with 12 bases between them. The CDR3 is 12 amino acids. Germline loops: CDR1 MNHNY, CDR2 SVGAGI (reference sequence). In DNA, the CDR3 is TGTGCCAGCAGTCGACAGGCAGGAGAGCAGTACTTC. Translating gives CASSRQAGEQYF.

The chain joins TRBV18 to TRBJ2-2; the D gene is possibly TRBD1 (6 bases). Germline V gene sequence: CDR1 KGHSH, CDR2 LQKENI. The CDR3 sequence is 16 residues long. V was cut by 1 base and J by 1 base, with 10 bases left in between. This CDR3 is CASSPLAGENTGELFF. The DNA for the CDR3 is TGTGCCAGCTCACCACTGGCAGGGGAGAACACCGGGGAGCTGTTTTTT.

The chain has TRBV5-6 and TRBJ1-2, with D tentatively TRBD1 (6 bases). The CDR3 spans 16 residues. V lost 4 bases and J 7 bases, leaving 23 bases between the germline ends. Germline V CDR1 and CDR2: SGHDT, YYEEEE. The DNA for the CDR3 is TGTGCCAGCAGCATCCACAGGGTCTGGAGATTGATTGGCTACACCTTC. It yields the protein CASSIHRVWRLIGYTF.

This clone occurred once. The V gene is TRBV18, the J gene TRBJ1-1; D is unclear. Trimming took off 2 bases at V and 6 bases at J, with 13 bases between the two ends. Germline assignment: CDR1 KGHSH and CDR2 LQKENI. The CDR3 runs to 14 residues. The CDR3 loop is CASSPGPYGAEAFF. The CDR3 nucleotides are TGTGCCAGCTCACCAGGGCCCTACGGGGCTGAAGCTTTCTTT.

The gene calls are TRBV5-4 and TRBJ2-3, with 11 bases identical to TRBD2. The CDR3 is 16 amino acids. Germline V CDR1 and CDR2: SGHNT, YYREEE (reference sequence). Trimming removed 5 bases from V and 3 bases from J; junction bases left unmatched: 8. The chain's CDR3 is CASSPAGTSGTDTQYF. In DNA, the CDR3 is TGTGCCAGCAGTCCAGCCGGGACTAGCGGAACAGATACGCAGTATTTT.

The CDR3 DNA follows: TGTGCCACCAGGGAGTGGGCTGACCGGGACAGGGTACAATCTACGAACACCGGGGAGCTGTTTTTT. Translation: CATREWADRDRVQSTNTGELFF. The rearrangement links TRBV24-1 to TRBJ2-2, with TRBD1 identical over 9 bases. There are 22 residues in the CDR3. The V segment lost 7 bases and the J segment 0 bases; nucleotides outside the gene matches: 23. Germline-derived CDR1 and CDR2 are KGHDR and SFDVKD.

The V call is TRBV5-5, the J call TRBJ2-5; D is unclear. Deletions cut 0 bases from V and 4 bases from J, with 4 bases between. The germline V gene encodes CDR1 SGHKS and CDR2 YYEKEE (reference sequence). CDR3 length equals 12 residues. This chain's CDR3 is CASSLALETQYF. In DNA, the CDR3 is TGTGCCAGCAGCTTGGCCTTAGAGACCCAGTACTTC.

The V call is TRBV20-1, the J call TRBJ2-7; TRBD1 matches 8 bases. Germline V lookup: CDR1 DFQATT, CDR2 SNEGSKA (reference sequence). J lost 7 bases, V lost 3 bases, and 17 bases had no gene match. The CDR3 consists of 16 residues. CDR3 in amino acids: CSASGGDRGTLGEQYF. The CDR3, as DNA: TGCAGTGCTAGTGGGGGAGACAGGGGCACCCTGGGGGAGCAGTACTTC.

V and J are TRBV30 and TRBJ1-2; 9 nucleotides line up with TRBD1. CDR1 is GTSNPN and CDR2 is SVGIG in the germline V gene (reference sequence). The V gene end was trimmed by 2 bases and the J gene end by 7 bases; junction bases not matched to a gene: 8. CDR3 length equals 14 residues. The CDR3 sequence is CAWSRGGQGGGYTF. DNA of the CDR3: TGTGCCTGGAGTCGGGGGGGACAGGGAGGTGGCTACACCTTC.

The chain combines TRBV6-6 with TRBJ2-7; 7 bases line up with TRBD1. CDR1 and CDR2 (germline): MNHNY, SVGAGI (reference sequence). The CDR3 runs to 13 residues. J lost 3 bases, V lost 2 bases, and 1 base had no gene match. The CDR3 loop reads CASSYGDSYEQYV. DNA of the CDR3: TGTGCCAGCAGTTACGGGGACAGCTACGAGCAGTACGTC.

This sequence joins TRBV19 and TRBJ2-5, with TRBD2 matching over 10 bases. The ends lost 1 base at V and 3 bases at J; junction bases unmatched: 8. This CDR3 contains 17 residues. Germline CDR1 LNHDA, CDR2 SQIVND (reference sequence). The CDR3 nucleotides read TGTGCCAGTAGTATAGGAGCCGGGACTAGCGCAAAAGAGACCCAGTACTTC. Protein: CASSIGAGTSAKETQYF.

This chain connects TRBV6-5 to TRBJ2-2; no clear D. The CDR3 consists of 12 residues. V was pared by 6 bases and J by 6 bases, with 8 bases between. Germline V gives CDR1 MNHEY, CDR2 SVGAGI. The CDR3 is CASSHRAGELFF. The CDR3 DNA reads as TGTGCCAGCAGCCACCGGGCCGGGGAGCTGTTTTTT.

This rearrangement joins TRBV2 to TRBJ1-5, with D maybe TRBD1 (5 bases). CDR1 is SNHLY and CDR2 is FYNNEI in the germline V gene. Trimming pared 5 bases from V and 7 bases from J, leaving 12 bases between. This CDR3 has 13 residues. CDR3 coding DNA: TGTGCCAGCAGTCCCGACAGTCGCCAGCCCCAGCATTTT. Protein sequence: CASSPDSRQPQHF.

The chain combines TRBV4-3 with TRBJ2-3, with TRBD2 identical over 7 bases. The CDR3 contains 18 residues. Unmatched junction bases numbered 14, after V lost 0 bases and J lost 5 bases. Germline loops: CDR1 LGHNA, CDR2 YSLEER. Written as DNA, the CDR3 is TGCGCCAGCAGCCAAGAGGGACTACTCGGCCGGATTTTAGATACGCAGTATTTT. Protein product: CASSQEGLLGRILDTQYF.

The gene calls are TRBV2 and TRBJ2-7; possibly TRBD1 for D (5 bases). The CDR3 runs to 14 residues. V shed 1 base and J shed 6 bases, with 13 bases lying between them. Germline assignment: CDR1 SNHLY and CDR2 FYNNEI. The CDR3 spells CASSEVVRGAEQYV. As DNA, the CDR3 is TGTGCCAGCAGTGAAGTCGTAAGGGGTGCCGAGCAGTACGTC.

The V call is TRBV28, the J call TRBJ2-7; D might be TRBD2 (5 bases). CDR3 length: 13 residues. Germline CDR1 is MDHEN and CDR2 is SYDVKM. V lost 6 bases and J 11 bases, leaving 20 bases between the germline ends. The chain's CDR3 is CASSHLTEVGEYF. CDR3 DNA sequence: TGTGCCAGCAGCCACCTTACGGAGGTAGGCGAGTACTTC.